The clone carrying this T cell receptor beta chain counts as medium-sized. As yet, its antigen is unknown. The CDR3 extends over 17 amino acids. Germline assignment: CDR1 LGHNA and CDR2 YSLEER. Trimming at V came to 0 bases and at J to 7 bases, leaving 6 bases not matched to a gene. 5'RACE generated cDNA with 10-nucleotide random UMIs. In TCRdb, the 5' RACE reads were re-called with MiXCR into one record per CDR3 protein. The sample carries around 30,000 distinct CDR3 sequences, roughly 2.7% recorded once. The data derive from a study of neurological immune-mediated disorders. Study outcomes and limitations: Sharing of CDR3 amino acid sequences among expanded clones across subjects was absent, suggesting private repertoires in all groups.

The chain has TRBV4-3 and TRBJ2-1; 13 bases are shared with TRBD2. The sequenced sample was PBMCs. The TCR comes from a woman between 45 and 65 years old with multiple sclerosis. Here the CDR3 reads CASSQERLAGGLNEQFF. The DNA for the CDR3 is TGCGCCAGCAGCCAAGAAAGACTAGCGGGAGGTTTAAATGAGCAGTTCTTC.